The clone carrying this TCR beta chain has at least ten counts. The antigen remains unidentified. This CDR3 has 15 residues. V gave up 5 bases and J gave up 4 bases; unmatched junction bases: 4. Germline CDR1 is MDHEN and CDR2 is SYDVKM. This sample holds PBMCs from roughly 10 ml fresh peripheral blood. The sample is drawn from a study of T cells in Graves' hyperthyroidism and ophthalmopathy. Study-level background: Pretreatment peripheral blood was obtained at initial diagnosis. General study findings and limits: Model output signaled ophthalmopathy a median approximately six months ahead of onset.

The source material, RNA transcripts, was used to amplify TCR beta CDR3 regions. RT-PCR in the first round (using the HTBI primer set) targeted the TCR CDR3. TCRdb reprocessed the multiplex PCR reads with MiXCR, giving one entry per CDR3 protein. This table holds about 500,000 distinct CDR3 sequences, about 16% found once. Sequencing used blood. The V and J genes are TRBV28 and TRBJ2-7, with 14 bases lining up with TRBD2. The receptor comes from a woman in her twenties or thirties with Graves' ophthalmopathy. CDR3 sequence: CASSPGLAGEYEQYF. The CDR3 DNA reads as TGTGCCAGCAGTCCGGGACTAGCGGGAGAGTACGAGCAGTACTTC.